The T cell receptor beta chain described here comes from a study of T cells in Graves' hyperthyroidism and ophthalmopathy. Study-wide results and limits: Ophthalmopathy prediction by the model preceded onset by a median about 6.3 months.

On this clonotype: Antigen: not known.

Cells are PBMCs isolated from approximately 9.2 ml of fresh blood. Germline V gives CDR1 SGHAT, CDR2 FQNNGV. The CDR3 runs 16 residues. V shed 5 bases and J 1 base; nucleotides not matched to a gene: 7. Using RNA transcripts as the source, TCR beta CDR3 regions were amplified. A first-round RT-PCR of the TCR CDR3 used the HTBI primer set. TCRdb re-called the multiplex PCR reads with MiXCR, one entry per CDR3 protein. The data show hundreds of thousands of distinct CDR3 sequences, with around 15% seen just once and approximately 29% held by the top ten. V gene TRBV11-2 combines with J gene TRBJ1-1, with 10 bases identical to TRBD1. This receptor was identified in a man aged 50-59 years with Graves' ophthalmopathy. Sequenced sample: blood. The CDR3 loop is CASSRGRQGANTEAFF. As DNA, the CDR3 is TGTGCCAGCAGCCGGGGGCGACAGGGGGCGAACACTGAAGCTTTCTTT.